The next 23 T cell receptor beta chains were all read from a single sample in a study of Graves' ophthalmopathy and Graves' hyperthyroidism. The sequenced template was RNA, covering the TCR beta CDR3 region. Scientists carried out first-round RT-PCR using HTBI primers and then a second-round multiplex PCR. TCRdb redid the calling of the multiplex PCR reads with MiXCR, one entry per CDR3 protein. The sample gives some 400,000 distinct CDR3 sequences, approximately 20% of which show up once; about 1.4% is in the top ten. Sample: peripheral blood. The receptors stem from a woman aged 18-29 years with Graves' ophthalmopathy.

The table lists this clonotype with many counts. V is TRBV7-3 and J is TRBJ2-5; 7 nucleotides match TRBD2. This CDR3 region has 12 residues. Germline lookup yields CDR1 SGHTA and CDR2 FQGTGA. V shed 6 bases and J 7 bases; nucleotides not matched to a gene: 5. CDR3 protein: CASSSTGGTQYF. As DNA, the CDR3 is TGTGCCAGCAGTAGCACGGGAGGGACCCAGTACTTC.

Many counts were recorded for this clonotype. V gene TRBV14 combines with J gene TRBJ1-2; no clear D gene. Germline-derived CDR1 and CDR2 are SGHDN and FVKESK. This CDR3 spans 12 amino acids. Trimming shortened V by 1 base and J by 4 bases, and 4 bases separated the two germline ends. CDR3 amino acids: CASSQAPYGYTF. The CDR3 DNA follows: TGTGCCAGCAGCCAAGCCCCCTATGGCTACACCTTC. Filled out from reference TRBV14 and TRBJ1-2, the complete variable domain reads EAGVTQFPSHSVIEKGQTVTLRCDPISGHDNLYWYRRVMGKEIKFLLHFVKESKQDESGMPNNRFLAERTGGTYSTLKVQPAELEDSGVYFCASSQAPYGYTFGSGTRLTVV.

The genes are TRBV12-3 or TRBV12-4 and TRBJ2-7, with TRBD2 identical over 7 bases. V lost 3 bases to trimming and J lost 2 bases; unmatched junction nucleotides: 10. This CDR3 spans 16 amino acids. In DNA form, the CDR3 reads TGTGCCAGCAGTTTCGGCGGGGGTCGGCGACCCTACGAGCAGTACTTC. It is translated as CASSFGGGRRPYEQYF.

Many counts were recorded for this clonotype. The rearrangement joins TRBV27 to TRBJ2-7, with 7 bases aligning to TRBD2. This CDR3 comprises 16 residues. Germline values: CDR1 MNHEY, CDR2 SMNVEV (reference sequence). With V trimmed by 0 bases and J by 4 bases, 9 bases remained unmatched. CDR3 nucleotides: TGTGCCAGCAGTTTATCACCTGGGAGGGGATGGTACGAGCAGTACTTC. This encodes CASSLSPGRGWYEQYF.

This chain joins TRBV12-3 or TRBV12-4 and TRBJ1-1, with 8 bases aligning to TRBD1. The CDR3 is 15 residues long. V was clipped by 5 bases and J by 11 bases; unmatched bases: 16. CDR3: CASSQQEGQGGHAFF. The CDR3 DNA follows: TGTGCCAGCAGTCAGCAGGAAGGACAGGGAGGGCACGCTTTCTTT.

V usage is TRBV15 and J usage is TRBJ2-5; 10 bases fit TRBD1. The CDR3 extends over 15 amino acids. Germline CDR1 LNHNV, CDR2 YYDKDF (reference sequence). Losses at the gene ends were 5 bases for V and 4 bases for J; bases not matched to a gene: 7. CDR3 DNA: TGTGCCACCAGCCTACGGACAGGGGGAGTAGAGACCCAGTACTTC. It encodes CATSLRTGGVETQYF.

This clonotype was observed at least ten times. This chain joins TRBV30 and TRBJ2-7; a possible D gene is TRBD2 (5 bases). This CDR3 has 16 amino acids. Trimming took 8 bases from V and 2 from J, leaving 25 bases between them. Germline CDR1 GTSNPN, CDR2 SVGIG (reference sequence). The CDR3 coding sequence is TGTGCCGGTCTACCAAACCGGGGTAGTTTCCCCTACGAGCAGTACTTC. This gives the protein CAGLPNRGSFPYEQYF.

This clonotype appeared many times. This sequence joins TRBV7-8 and TRBJ1-4, with TRBD1 identical over 7 bases. CDR1 is SGHVS and CDR2 is FQNEAQ in the germline V gene. The CDR3 covers 14 residues. V gave up 5 bases and J gave up 8 bases; unmatched junction bases: 8. CDR3 DNA sequence: TGTGCCAGCAGCAGACAGGGTATCTCGGAAAAACTGTTTTTT. It translates to CASSRQGISEKLFF. Using reference TRBV7-8 and TRBJ1-4 for the parts outside the CDR3, the full variable domain is GAGVSQSPRYKVAKRGQDVALRCDPISGHVSLFWYQQALGQGPEFLTYFQNEAQLDKSGLPSDRFFAERPEGSVSTLKIQRTQQEDSAVYLCASSRQGISEKLFFGSGTQLSVL.

This clonotype came up once. The V and J genes are TRBV7-2 and TRBJ1-1, with a tentative D call TRBD1 (6 bases). CDR3 length: 13 residues. The V end was cut by 5 bases, the J end by 8 bases, with 15 bases between. Per germline, CDR1 SGHTA and CDR2 FQGNSA. This chain's CDR3 is CASSPLGGGEAFF. CDR3 sequence (DNA): TGTGCCAGCAGCCCACTCGGGGGCGGCGAAGCTTTCTTT. The full variable domain, its missing parts supplied by reference TRBV7-2 and TRBJ1-1, is GAGVSQSPSNKVTEKGKDVELRCDPISGHTALYWYRQSLGQGLEFLIYFQGNSAPDKSGLPSDRFSAERTGGSVSTLTIQRTQQEDSAVYLCASSPLGGGEAFFGQGTRLTVV.

This clonotype was seen many times. The chain has TRBV11-2 and TRBJ2-5; D remains unclear. The germline CDR1 and CDR2 sequences are SGHAT and FQNNGV. Trimming left V 3 bases short and J 0 bases short, with 11 bases between. This CDR3 has 15 residues. CDR3 nucleotide sequence: TGTGCCAGCAGCTTGGCCCCCGCGGACCAAGAGACCCAGTACTTC. Encoded protein: CASSLAPADQETQYF.

In its sample, this clonotype was seen many times. The chain recombines TRBV11-2 with TRBJ2-5; D may be TRBD1 (5 bases). This CDR3 has 16 residues. With 1 base removed from V and 2 bases from J, the gap between germline ends came to 14 bases. Germline CDR1 is SGHAT and CDR2 is FQNNGV. In nucleotides, the CDR3 is TGTGCCAGCAGCTTAGGAATGGGGCTCGAACAAGAGACCCAGTACTTC. This translates into CASSLGMGLEQETQYF.

This clonotype was found many times. The rearrangement joins TRBV19 to TRBJ1-1; the D is unclear. In germline, CDR1 is LNHDA, CDR2 SQIVND (reference sequence). The CDR3 totals 13 residues. The ends were cut back, 7 bases at V and 1 base at J, with 10 bases in the middle. The CDR3 reads CASIFAGNTEAFF. The CDR3 DNA follows: TGTGCCAGTATTTTCGCGGGGAACACTGAAGCTTTCTTT.

This clonotype was detected ten times or more. The DNA of the CDR3 is TGTGCCAGCAGCCAATCGGGGCAGGGAGAGACCCAGTACTTC. Its translation is CASSQSGQGETQYF. V gene TRBV4-2 combines with J gene TRBJ2-5; D might be TRBD1 or TRBD2, each matching 5 bases. The CDR3 sequence is 14 residues long. Germline V gives CDR1 LGHNA, CDR2 YNFKEQ. With 2 bases removed from V and 4 bases from J, the gap between germline ends came to 11 bases.

This clonotype has a count of ten or more. The germline gene is not matched at one end of the junction; a read error may be the cause. The chain recombines TRBV11-2 with TRBJ2-7; D perhaps matches TRBD1 (5 bases). The CDR3 has 12 amino acids. Germline CDR1 is SGHAT and CDR2 is FQNNGV. The CDR3 spells CASSLGAYEQYF. The CDR3 bases are TGTGCCAGCAGTTTAGGGGCCTACGAGCAGTACTTC.

The CDR3 spells CASSYSEGMETQYF. DNA of the CDR3: TGTGCCAGCAGTTACTCCGAGGGCATGGAGACCCAGTACTTC. The chain uses TRBV6-5 and TRBJ2-5; possibly TRBD2 for D (5 bases). The V and J ends lost 0 bases and 5 bases respectively, with 10 bases between them. The germline CDR1 and CDR2 sequences are MNHEY and SVGAGI. The CDR3 is made up of 14 amino acids.

This clonotype was seen at least ten times. V usage is TRBV28 and J usage is TRBJ2-7, with TRBD1 identical over 8 bases. CDR1 MDHEN and CDR2 SYDVKM come from the germline V gene. The CDR3 is 15 residues long. The ends lost 4 bases at V and 4 bases at J; junction bases unmatched: 9. The CDR3 region is CASSSTGEAFYEQYF. In nucleotides, the CDR3 is TGTGCCAGCAGTTCGACAGGGGAGGCCTTTTACGAGCAGTACTTC.

In this sample, this clonotype turned up many times. V gene TRBV9 combines with J gene TRBJ1-2; D unresolved. The length of the CDR3 is 14 residues. V was cut by 5 bases and J by 8 bases, with 19 bases left in between. The germline gives CDR1 SGDLS, CDR2 YYNGEE. Written as DNA, the CDR3 is TGTGCCAGCAGAGCGCCCGGGAACCTTCACGGCTACACCTTC. Protein product: CASRAPGNLHGYTF.

This clonotype was seen many times. J is TRBJ1-3 and V is TRBV11-2; no definite D call. Trimming removed 2 bases at V and 0 bases at J, with 8 bases between. There are 15 residues in the CDR3. CDR1 and CDR2 from the germline V gene are SGHAT and FQNNGV. The CDR3 region is CASSLSWDSGNTIYF. In DNA, the CDR3 is TGTGCCAGCAGCTTATCCTGGGACTCTGGAAACACCATATATTTT.

Ten or more counts support this clonotype. This chain uses TRBV11-1 with TRBJ1-6, with 9 bases lining up with TRBD1. The CDR3 is made up of 13 amino acids. Germline loops: CDR1 SGHAT, CDR2 FQDESV (reference sequence). Losses at the gene ends were 5 bases for V and 11 bases for J; bases not matched to a gene: 4. CDR3 coding DNA: TGTGCCAGCAGCGAGGACAGGGGTACACCCCTCCACTTT. Amino acid sequence: CASSEDRGTPLHF.

V is TRBV5-1 and J is TRBJ1-1, with a weak D call TRBD1 (6 bases). This CDR3 is 15 amino acids long. The V and J ends lost 1 base and 4 bases respectively, with 14 bases between them. CDR1 and CDR2 from the germline V gene are SGHRS and YFSETQ. The CDR3 spells CASSLFDGGGTEAFF. Written as DNA, the CDR3 is TGCGCCAGCAGCTTGTTCGACGGAGGGGGCACTGAAGCTTTCTTT.

This clonotype was counted ten times or more. This chain joins TRBV20-1 and TRBJ1-2; 7 bases align to TRBD1. The V gene end was trimmed by 0 bases and the J gene end by 2 bases; junction bases not matched to a gene: 6. CDR3 length equals 15 residues. Germline V gene sequence: CDR1 DFQATT, CDR2 SNEGSKA (reference sequence). The CDR3, as DNA: TGCAGTGCTAGAGATCTTCAGGGGGGGAACTATGGCTACACCTTC. Its translation: CSARDLQGGNYGYTF.

The genes are TRBV12-3 or TRBV12-4 and TRBJ1-1, with D unresolved. The CDR3 consists of 14 residues. V lost 7 bases, J lost 2 bases, and 14 bases lay in between. The chain's CDR3 is CASTQKALNTEAFF. The CDR3 region has the DNA TGTGCCAGCACGCAGAAGGCGCTAAACACTGAAGCTTTCTTT.

Many counts were recorded for this clonotype. The junction shows a germline mismatch at one end, possibly a read error. The gene calls are TRBV14 and TRBJ1-1; no firm D call. This CDR3 comprises 13 residues. Germline V lookup: CDR1 SGHDN, CDR2 FVKESK. The chain's CDR3 is CASSQVQYTETFF. CDR3 sequence (DNA): TGTGCCAGCAGCCAAGTGCAGTACACTGAAACTTTCTTT.